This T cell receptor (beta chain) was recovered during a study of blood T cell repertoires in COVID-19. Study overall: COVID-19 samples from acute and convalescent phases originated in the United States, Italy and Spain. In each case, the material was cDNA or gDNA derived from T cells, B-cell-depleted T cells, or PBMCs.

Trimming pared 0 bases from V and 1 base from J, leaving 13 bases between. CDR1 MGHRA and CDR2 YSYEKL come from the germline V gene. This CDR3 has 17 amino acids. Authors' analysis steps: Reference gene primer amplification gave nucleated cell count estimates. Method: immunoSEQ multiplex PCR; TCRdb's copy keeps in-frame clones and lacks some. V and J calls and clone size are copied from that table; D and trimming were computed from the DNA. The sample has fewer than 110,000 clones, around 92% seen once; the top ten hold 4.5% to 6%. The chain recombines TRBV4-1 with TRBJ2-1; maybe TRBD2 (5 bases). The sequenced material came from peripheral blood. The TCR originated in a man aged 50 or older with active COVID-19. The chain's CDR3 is CASSQDYGERSYNEQFF. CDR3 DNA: TGCGCCAGCAGCCAAGATTATGGGGAGAGGTCCTACAATGAGCAGTTCTTC.